This TCR beta chain is from a study of OX40 agonist ivuxolimab in advanced cancers. With regard to the full study: Ivuxolimab, which targeted the costimulatory receptor OX40 (CD134), was an agonistic, fully human IgG2 monoclonal antibody. Intravenous ivuxolimab was administered to patients every 2 weeks at six dose levels: 0.01, 0.1, 0.3, 1.5, 3 and 10 mg/kg. Of the approximately 50 dose-escalation patients, hepatocellular carcinoma was present in approximately 20, melanoma in around 15, renal cell carcinoma in 9 and head and neck cancer in 9. A male proportion of roughly 85% and a mean age of 60 years, ranging from about 20 to 85, were recorded for the dose-escalation cohort. Prior anti-PD-1, anti-PD-L1 or anti-CTLA-4 therapy was permitted, and less than 45% of dose-escalation patients had received checkpoint inhibitors. Partial responses occurred in three dose-escalation patients, of whom one had hepatocellular carcinoma and two had cutaneous melanoma. Peripheral TCRbeta sequencing aimed to test whether ivuxolimab altered TCR sequence diversity and caused clonal T-cell expansion. The paper describes the monotherapy dose-escalation part (N ≈ 52 patients) of the phase I trial of ivuxolimab. The research as a whole found: After ivuxolimab, expanded clones were on average more numerous among CD8+ T cells than among CD4+ T cells. Low levels of normalized T-cell clonal expansion were also seen in some patients who did not respond. Antigen specificity was not determined for the clonally expanded peripheral T cells. At doses of 0.1 to 3.0 mg/kg, clonal expansion of both CD4+ and CD8+ T cells in blood was seen between baseline and week 6. In the 0.1-3.0 mg/kg groups, partial responders were among the patients with the lowest normalized peripheral clonal expansion, particularly in CD8+ T cells.

At the junction V is shortened by 3 bases and J by 2 bases, with 12 bases in between. Via the germline V gene (reference sequence), CDR1 is LNHDA and CDR2 SQIVND. The CDR3 spans 15 residues, from the cysteine through the phenylalanine. Solely the CDR3 DNA is kept, with 45 bases framed from the first base. Only a few counts were recorded for this clone. This clone's antigen is unknown. No base qualities exist here, and no much larger clone lies one base off it. The trial excluded patients who had a history of autoimmune disease or were on systemic immunosuppression. In every dose cohort, peripheral blood was drawn for TCR sequencing at baseline, cycle 4 day 1, and cycle 7 day 1. Samples came from an open-label, multicenter, first-in-human phase I dose-escalation trial of ivuxolimab. Adults with locally advanced or metastatic melanoma, renal cell, hepatocellular, or head and neck squamous cell carcinoma were enrolled in the trial. Before TCR sequencing, CD4+ T cells and CD8+ T cells were sorted from peripheral blood as separate populations.

Genomic DNA was isolated from the sorted cells so that the TCRbeta CDR3 region could be sequenced. The immunoSEQ Assay was used to sequence the TCRbeta CDR3 regions. TCRdb re-hosts the immuneACCESS table, in-frame sequences only. Its copies lack some clones; in the studies checked, an unresolved V gene accounts for under half of them, and the cause for the rest is not known. The sample contains about 56,000 clones, around 82% of them found a single time. The ten largest clones add up to over 3% of the sample. Recombination connected TRBV19 to TRBJ2-3, with TRBD2 perhaps the D gene, on 6 matching bases. The material sequenced was CD4+ or CD8+ T cells sorted from blood, taken in a trial of the OX40 agonist ivuxolimab. The clonotype comes from an adult with an advanced solid tumor such as melanoma, head and neck, liver or kidney cancer. The DNA sequence is given as TGTGCCAGTAGTATGCGCGCGGGATCCACAGATACGCAGTATTTT. Its coded protein is CASSMRAGSTDTQYF.